This T cell receptor beta chain was captured in a study of cytomegalovirus exposure and HLA in healthy donors. The overall study: Prior work identified 95 million to 120 million unique TCR beta sequences in around 170 million T cells.

Germline V lookup: CDR1 SGHRS, CDR2 YFSETQ. The CDR3 has 12 amino acids. V was pared by 2 bases and J by 8 bases, with 10 bases between. Study-level points and caveats: An ancestry cluster, one associated with Asian ancestry, reportedly showed fewer N-insertions than the roughly 670-donor mean in a later analysis. Both high specificity and high sensitivity reportedly marked the classifier's diagnosis of cytomegalovirus status.

The PCR was carried out with 60 Vbeta primers and 13 Jbeta primers. TCRdb keeps only in-frame clones here, not all; method: immunoSEQ multiplex PCR. The table has about 140,000 clones, approximately 78% seen once. This clone was picked up a small number of times. Antigen: not known. This rearrangement joins TRBV5-1 to TRBJ1-2, with a weak D call TRBD1 (6 bases). This TCR was recovered from a female donor in good health and CMV-seronegative. The sequenced material came from PBMCs. The CDR3 region has the DNA TGCGCCAGCAGCTTTCTACAGGGAGGCTACACCTTC. Amino acids: CASSFLQGGYTF.